This TCR beta chain was obtained from a study of molecular identifiers for immune sequencing clone quantification. TCRdb reprocessed the PCR reads with MiXCR, giving one entry per CDR3 protein. The table includes roughly 630,000 distinct CDR3 sequences, roughly 25% detected once. The CDR3 runs to 16 residues. Germline assignment: CDR1 MNHEY and CDR2 SMNVEV (reference sequence). Trimming took 5 bases from V and 4 from J; bases not matched to a gene: 11. Sequences were obtained from naive CD8+ T cells from blood, with Jurkat cell RNA spiked in. Subset noted: FACS-sorted CD8+CD4-CCR7+CD45RA+ naive T cells. J is TRBJ2-5 and V is TRBV27; TRBD1 matches at 9 bases. The sequence came from a human donor in good health. Some libraries in this study had Jurkat cell RNA spiked in. DNA for the CDR3: TGTGCCAGCAGTCTAGGGGCGACAGGGGGAGGAGAGACCCAGTACTTC. Translation: CASSLGATGGGETQYF.